One and the same sample provided the 27 T cell receptor beta chains below, sequenced in a study of cytomegalovirus exposure and HLA in healthy donors. PCR amplification relied on 60 Vbeta primers (plus 13 Jbeta primers). The assay was immunoSEQ multiplex PCR, and TCRdb's table has in-frame clones only and misses some. Here the sample spans some 70,000 clones, around 72% being singletons. The sequencing input was PBMCs. Receptors originate from a male donor in good health and CMV-seropositive.

The chain recombines TRBV6-1 with TRBJ2-2, with 9 bases lining up with TRBD1. There are 15 residues in the CDR3. Germline V gives CDR1 MNHNS, CDR2 SASEGT. With V trimmed by 1 base and J by 3 bases, 0 bases remained unmatched. The CDR3 nucleotides read TGTGCCAGCAGTGAAGGGACAGGGGACACCGGGGAGCTGTTTTTT. It translates to CASSEGTGDTGELFF.

The rearrangement uses TRBV29-1 and TRBJ2-1; 11 bases align to TRBD2. Germline V gene sequence: CDR1 SQVTM, CDR2 ANQGSEA. V lost 3 bases, J lost 7 bases, and 5 bases stayed unmatched. The CDR3 contains 14 residues. CDR3 loop: CSVEGRLAGNEQFF. In DNA, the CDR3 is TGCAGCGTTGAGGGGAGACTAGCGGGGAATGAGCAGTTCTTC.

The gene calls are TRBV5-1 and TRBJ1-1; D remains unclear. V gave up 4 bases and J gave up 4 bases, with 14 bases separating them. Germline lookup yields CDR1 SGHRS and CDR2 YFSETQ. The CDR3 is made up of 14 amino acids. CDR3 DNA: TGCGCCAGCAGCCCCCAAGCACGGGGCACTGAAGCTTTCTTT. Amino acid sequence: CASSPQARGTEAFF.

V gene TRBV9 combines with J gene TRBJ1-4; a weak D match, TRBD1 (6 bases). Germline CDR1 and CDR2: SGDLS and YYNGEE. Trimming shortened V by 2 bases and J by 6 bases, and 14 bases separated the two germline ends. The CDR3 is 15 amino acids. For the CDR3, the DNA is TGTGCCAGCAGCGTTCTTTGGGGGCAGGATGAAAAACTGTTTTTT. This gives the protein CASSVLWGQDEKLFF.

J is TRBJ2-2 and V is TRBV30; 7 bases align to TRBD2. The ends lost 5 bases at V and 1 base at J; junction bases unmatched: 1. The CDR3 runs 13 residues. The germline gives CDR1 GTSNPN, CDR2 SVGIG (reference sequence). The CDR3: CAWPGGNTGELFF. As DNA, the CDR3 is TGTGCCTGGCCGGGGGGGAACACCGGGGAGCTGTTTTTT.

The J gene is TRBJ2-7, the V gene TRBV9, with TRBD2 matching 10 bases. The V segment lost 3 bases and the J segment 5 bases; nucleotides outside the gene matches: 11. The CDR3 consists of 16 residues. Germline CDR1 SGDLS, CDR2 YYNGEE. This CDR3 reads CASSAGLAGGSNEQYF. In nucleotides, the CDR3 is TGTGCCAGCAGCGCGGGGTTAGCGGGGGGATCTAACGAGCAGTACTTC. Using reference TRBV9 and TRBJ2-7 for the parts outside the CDR3, the full variable domain is DSGVTQTPKHLITATGQRVTLRCSPRSGDLSVYWYQQSLDQGLQFLIQYYNGEERAKGNILERFSAQQFPDLHSELNLSSLELGDSALYFCASSAGLAGGSNEQYFGPGTRLTVT.

This chain connects TRBV30 to TRBJ1-6; 7 nucleotides line up with TRBD1. V trimming: 6 bases; J trimming: 7 bases; junction bases outside the gene matches: 9. Germline assignment: CDR1 GTSNPN and CDR2 SVGIG (reference sequence). The CDR3 has 14 amino acids. The CDR3 coding sequence is TGTGCCTGCTGGCTGGGACAGAAGAATTCACCCCTCCACTTT. Its translation: CACWLGQKNSPLHF.

V usage is TRBV7-9 and J usage is TRBJ2-1, with a possible D match to TRBD2 (7 bases). V lost 3 bases to trimming and J lost 8 bases, with 26 bases between them. Germline CDR1 and CDR2: SEHNR and FQNEAQ (reference sequence). The CDR3 loop spans 18 amino acids. The CDR3: CASSFTTGQRGLEYEQFF. The CDR3 nucleotides are TGTGCCAGCAGCTTCACGACAGGCCAGCGGGGACTGGAGTATGAGCAGTTCTTC.

The J gene is TRBJ1-4, the V gene TRBV15; D is undetermined. There are 16 residues in the CDR3. In germline, CDR1 is LNHNV, CDR2 YYDKDF (reference sequence). V was shortened by 0 bases and J by 0 bases, with 8 bases between the two germline ends. The CDR3 reads CATSRDRATTNEKLFF. CDR3 sequence (DNA): TGTGCCACCAGCAGAGATCGCGCCACAACTAATGAAAAACTGTTTTTT. Looking up the rest from reference TRBV15 and TRBJ1-4 gives the full variable domain: DAMVIQNPRYQVTQFGKPVTLSCSQTLNHNVMYWYQQKSSQAPKLLFHYYDKDFNNEADTPDNFQSRRPNTSFCFLDIRSPGLGDTAMYLCATSRDRATTNEKLFFGSGTQLSVL.

This CDR3 is CASSEAGGPYEQYF. As DNA, the CDR3 is TGCGCCAGCAGTGAGGCAGGGGGGCCCTACGAGCAGTACTTC. The J gene is TRBJ2-7, the V gene TRBV10-1, with D maybe TRBD1 (7 bases). Germline V lookup: CDR1 WNHNN, CDR2 SYGVQD (reference sequence). There are 14 residues in the CDR3. V lost 2 bases to trimming and J lost 2 bases, with 10 bases between them.

This chain links TRBV6-5 with TRBJ2-7; possibly TRBD1 for D (6 bases). The length of the CDR3 is 14 residues. Trimming left V 2 bases short and J 0 bases short, with 8 bases between. Germline values: CDR1 MNHEY, CDR2 SVGAGI. The CDR3 coding sequence is TGTGCCAGCAGTTACCTGACAGGCTCCTACGAGCAGTACTTC. Translated: CASSYLTGSYEQYF.

This chain links TRBV7-2 with TRBJ1-5; D unresolved. Germline CDR1 SGHTA, CDR2 FQGNSA. V was shortened by 1 base and J by 3 bases, with 4 bases between the two germline ends. This CDR3 is 13 amino acids long. In nucleotides, the CDR3 is TGTGCCAGCAGCTTAGTTAACAATCAGCCCCAGCATTTT. It encodes CASSLVNNQPQHF.

This clone was seen more than once but under ten times. The chain combines TRBV5-6 with TRBJ2-1, with 14 positions matching TRBD2. Germline V gene data show CDR1 as SGHDT and CDR2 as YYEEEE. The CDR3 is 17 amino acids. The junction had 8 bases not matched to a gene; V was cut back by 4 bases and J by 5 bases. The CDR3: CASSGTSGSLLHNEQFF. CDR3 DNA: TGTGCCAGCAGCGGGACTAGCGGGAGTCTTCTGCACAATGAGCAGTTCTTC.

This clone came up a few times. Distinct nucleotide sequences in the sample also encode this CDR3. The rearrangement uses TRBV15 and TRBJ1-1; perhaps TRBD1 as D (5 bases). This CDR3 spans 13 amino acids. Between the trimmed V and J ends, which lost 5 bases and 1 base, there was a span of 8 bases. CDR1 is LNHNV and CDR2 is YYDKDF in the germline V gene (reference sequence). This chain's CDR3 is CATSRRGNTEAFF. CDR3 bases: TGTGCCACCAGCCGGAGGGGGAACACTGAAGCTTTCTTT.

The chain employs TRBV6-1 and TRBJ1-2; 7 bases align to TRBD1. The germline gives CDR1 MNHNS, CDR2 SASEGT. V was pared by 7 bases and J by 0 bases, with 8 bases of the junction left unmatched. The CDR3 is 15 residues long. In DNA form, the CDR3 reads TGTGCCAGCATTACAGGGGCTTTAGCTAACTATGGCTACACCTTC. This sequence encodes CASITGALANYGYTF.

The table lists this clone with a count of one. J is TRBJ1-4 and V is TRBV7-9; D gene uncertain. This CDR3 has 14 amino acids. In germline, CDR1 is SEHNR, CDR2 FQNEAQ (reference sequence). Trimming cost V 1 base and J 1 base, with 4 bases left between them. CDR3: CASSLVRTNEKLFF. The CDR3 coding sequence is TGTGCCAGCAGCTTAGTCAGAACTAATGAAAAACTGTTTTTT.

The rearrangement links TRBV19 to TRBJ1-2; possibly TRBD1 for D (6 bases). The CDR3 loop spans 13 amino acids. Germline V gives CDR1 LNHDA, CDR2 SQIVND (reference sequence). V was cut by 4 bases and J by 4 bases, with 10 bases left in between. The CDR3 spells CASSTGQLYGYTF. The CDR3, as DNA: TGTGCCAGTAGTACGGGACAACTCTATGGCTACACCTTC. The variable domain in full, completed from reference TRBV19 and TRBJ1-2, reads DGGITQSPKYLFRKEGQNVTLSCEQNLNHDAMYWYRQDPGQGLRLIYYSQIVNDFQKGDIAEGYSVSREKKESFPLTVTSAQKNPTAFYLCASSTGQLYGYTFGSGTRLTVV.

DNA of the CDR3: TGTGCCAGCAGCGTTTGGAGTCTACACACTGAAGCTTTCTTT. It translates to CASSVWSLHTEAFF. J is TRBJ1-1 and V is TRBV2; D is undetermined. From germline, CDR1 is SNHLY and CDR2 FYNNEI. Trimming took off 6 bases at V and 3 bases at J, with 14 bases between the two ends. The CDR3 runs to 14 residues.

This clone has only one observation. This chain joins TRBV6-5 and TRBJ1-1; TRBD1 might be the D (5 bases). The CDR3 has 13 amino acids. The germline V and J ends were trimmed by 2 bases and 11 bases, with 15 bases remaining between them. Germline V gene lookup returns CDR1 MNHEY and CDR2 SVGAGI. The CDR3 region is CASSYQGGVVAFF. The CDR3 DNA follows: TGTGCCAGCAGTTACCAGGGAGGCGTCGTGGCTTTCTTT.

The J gene is TRBJ2-3, the V gene TRBV18, with D maybe TRBD2 (5 bases). The CDR3 is made up of 16 amino acids. V was cut by 2 bases and J by 0 bases, with 12 bases left in between. Germline V gene lookup returns CDR1 KGHSH and CDR2 LQKENI. CDR3 nucleotide sequence: TGTGCCAGCTCACCAAAGGCGGGCTCTAGCACAGATACGCAGTATTTT. Its protein product is CASSPKAGSSTDTQYF. Full variable domain (remainder filled in from reference TRBV18 and TRBJ2-3): NAGVMQNPRHLVRRRGQEARLRCSPMKGHSHVYWYRQLPEEGLKFMVYLQKENIIDESGMPKERFSAEFPKEGPSILRIQQVVRGDSAAYFCASSPKAGSSTDTQYFGPGTRLTVL.

The chain employs TRBV2 and TRBJ2-1; possibly TRBD1 for D (5 bases). Trimming shortened V by 4 bases and J by 0 bases, and 10 bases separated the two germline ends. The length of the CDR3 is 15 residues. CDR1 is SNHLY and CDR2 is FYNNEI in the germline V gene. The CDR3 loop reads CASSGQISSYNEQFF. In nucleotides, the CDR3 is TGTGCCAGCAGTGGACAGATCAGCTCCTACAATGAGCAGTTCTTC. Filled out from reference TRBV2 and TRBJ2-1, the complete variable domain reads EPEVTQTPSHQVTQMGQEVILRCVPISNHLYFYWYRQILGQKVEFLVSFYNNEISEKSEIFDDQFSVERPDGSNFTLKIRSTKLEDSAMYFCASSGQISSYNEQFFGPGTRLTVL.

This clone has only a few counts. The chain recombines TRBV18 with TRBJ2-7; a weak D match, TRBD2 (6 bases). This CDR3 region has 16 residues. Germline V CDR1 and CDR2: KGHSH, LQKENI. Trimming shortened V by 3 bases and J by 2 bases, and 17 bases separated the two germline ends. The CDR3 is CASSPRRGGPAYEQYF. The CDR3 DNA follows: TGTGCCAGCTCACCCAGGCGGGGAGGTCCAGCCTACGAGCAGTACTTC.

A word on this clone: The same CDR3 can be traced to other DNA sequences in this sample. The chain carries TRBV18 and TRBJ2-7; 8 bases line up with TRBD2. Germline loops: CDR1 KGHSH, CDR2 LQKENI. V lost 2 bases to trimming and J lost 3 bases; unmatched junction nucleotides: 3. CDR3 length: 14 amino acids. CDR3 protein: CASSPGLAGYEQYF. The CDR3 coding sequence is TGTGCCAGCTCACCAGGGCTAGCGGGCTACGAGCAGTACTTC.

The chain uses TRBV4-3 and TRBJ2-3; TRBD1 matches at 10 bases. J lost 5 bases, V lost 4 bases, and 3 bases had no gene match. Germline V gives CDR1 LGHNA, CDR2 YSLEER. The CDR3 loop spans 14 amino acids. The CDR3 protein is CASSLRTGGDTQYF. The CDR3 DNA reads TGCGCCAGCAGCCTACGGACAGGGGGAGATACGCAGTATTTT.

This chain connects TRBV7-2 to TRBJ2-1; 9 nucleotides line up with TRBD2. V shed 6 bases and J 5 bases; nucleotides not matched to a gene: 8. CDR1 is SGHTA and CDR2 is FQGNSA in the germline V gene. There are 15 residues in the CDR3. CDR3 nucleotide sequence: TGTGCCAGCAGATCCGGGCTAGCGGGGAACAATGAGCAGTTCTTC. Translating it yields CASRSGLAGNNEQFF.

This chain links TRBV11-3 with TRBJ1-1; TRBD1 aligns across 7 bases. The CDR3 is 15 amino acids. Trimming cost V 5 bases and J 4 bases; bases outside gene matches: 10. Germline CDR1 and CDR2: SGHNT and YENEEA. In nucleotides, the CDR3 is TGTGCCAGCAGCCCCAGCCTCGGGACAGCCACTGAAGCTTTCTTT. Translation gives CASSPSLGTATEAFF.

The rearrangement joins TRBV19 to TRBJ1-5, with D possibly TRBD1 on 5 matching bases. The germline CDR1 and CDR2 sequences are LNHDA and SQIVND (reference sequence). The germline V and J ends were trimmed by 6 bases and 6 bases, with 15 bases remaining between them. This CDR3 contains 14 residues. The CDR3 protein is CASRKGMTSQPQHF. The CDR3 DNA reads as TGTGCCAGTAGAAAGGGGATGACTAGTCAGCCCCAGCATTTT.